This TCR beta chain was recovered during a study of T cell responses to AZD1222 COVID-19 vaccine. Measured with immunoSEQ multiplex PCR; TCRdb has only the in-frame clones, and not every one. The sample includes approximately 120,000 clones, approximately 82% of them seen just once. V was clipped by 0 bases and J by 0 bases, with 11 bases between them. The V gene's germline CDR1 is SGDLS and CDR2 YYNGEE. This CDR3 is built from 16 residues. The clonotype was recovered from an adult who received the AZD1222 COVID-19 vaccine. The chain recombines TRBV9 with TRBJ2-3; possibly TRBD1 for D (6 bases). The sequencing here drew on peripheral blood, taken 28 days after the second AZD1222 dose. The CDR3 loop reads CASSVVLTGSTDTQYF. For the CDR3, the DNA is TGTGCCAGCAGCGTAGTCTTGACAGGTAGCACAGATACGCAGTATTTT.